This is a list of T cell receptor beta chains from one sample in a study of human T cells and chemical hapten exposure. TCRdb recomputed calls from the RACE reads with MiXCR, one row per CDR3 protein. Of roughly 120,000 distinct CDR3 sequences in the sample, approximately 9.5% were seen once. Input material: whole blood. The receptors shown here come from a male donor in good health. Some clones in this sample may be carry-over from other donors' samples. Each CDR3 is given with its conserved first and last residue. The D gene is left open where the match is weak. Size values are once, few and many counts, or a class for expanded clones, and some rows have none.

d_call | j_call | v_call | clone_size | cdr3_aa | cdr3_nt
NA | TRBJ2-7 | TRBV20-1 | NA | CSARDLYEQYF | TGCAGTGCTAGAGACCTCTACGAGCAGTACTTC
NA | TRBJ2-1 | TRBV19 | NA | CASSIAGRWDEQFF | TGTGCCAGTAGTATAGCAGGCAGGTGGGACGAGCAGTTCTTC
NA | TRBJ2-3 | TRBV14 | NA | CASSQDLGGEDTQYF | TGTGCCAGCAGCCAAGATTTAGGGGGGGAAGATACGCAGTATTTT
NA | TRBJ2-1 | TRBV19 | few | CASSIDLDSLWFF | TGTGCCAGTAGTATAGATCTCGACTCATTGTGGTTCTTC
NA | TRBJ1-4 | TRBV5-6 | many | CASSLVGVDEKLFF | TGTGCCAGCAGCTTGGTAGGGGTCGACGAAAAACTGTTTTTT
NA | TRBJ2-2 | TRBV15 | NA | CVTSRDLTTGELFF | TGTGTCACCAGCAGAGATTTAACGACCGGGGAGCTGTTTTTT
NA | TRBJ1-1 | TRBV12-3/TRBV12-4 | NA | CASSSYRFRNTEAFF | TGTGCCAGCAGTTCATACAGGTTCCGGAACACTGAAGCTTTCTTT
TRBD1 | TRBJ1-1 | TRBV11-2 | NA | CASSPTGGMNTEAFF | TGTGCCAGCAGCCCGACAGGGGGCATGAACACTGAAGCTTTCTTT
NA | TRBJ2-7 | TRBV3-1 | NA | CASSQVRNRGSSYEQYF | TGTGCCAGCAGCCAAGTTAGGAATAGGGGGAGCTCCTACGAGCAGTACTTC
TRBD1 | TRBJ2-6 | TRBV3-1 | few | CASSQSYRDSDSGANVLTF | TGTGCCAGCAGCCAAAGTTACCGGGACAGCGACTCTGGGGCCAACGTCCTGACTTTC
NA | TRBJ2-3 | TRBV5-1 | NA | CASSLVPGSTDTQYF | TGCGCCAGCAGCTTGGTTCCAGGAAGCACAGATACGCAGTATTTT
NA | TRBJ1-1 | TRBV7-9 | few | CASSQMPGHTMNTEAFF | TGTGCCAGCAGCCAAATGCCGGGACACACGATGAACACTGAAGCTTTCTTT
NA | TRBJ1-4 | TRBV20-1 | NA | CSARPWGRSTNEKLFF | TGCAGTGCTAGGCCCTGGGGGAGATCGACTAATGAAAAACTGTTTTTT
TRBD2 | TRBJ2-5 | TRBV7-2 | many | CASSRWTSGVQETQYF | TGTGCCAGCAGCCGATGGACTAGCGGGGTCCAAGAGACCCAGTACTTC
NA | TRBJ2-7 | TRBV27 | many | CASSFSALSSYEQYF | TGTGCCAGCAGTTTTAGCGCCTTAAGCTCCTACGAGCAGTACTTC
TRBD1 | TRBJ2-7 | TRBV28 | few | CASSPWGQGRGYEQYF | TGTGCCAGCAGTCCATGGGGACAGGGCAGAGGCTACGAGCAGTACTTC
NA | TRBJ1-2 | TRBV6-6 | many | CASSPSGPVGYGYTF | TGTGCCAGCAGTCCTTCGGGGCCTGTGGGCTATGGCTACACCTTC
TRBD1 | TRBJ1-5 | TRBV7-2 | few | CASSLGQGFNQPQHF | TGTGCCAGCAGCTTAGGACAGGGGTTCAATCAGCCCCAGCATTTT
TRBD1 | TRBJ2-1 | TRBV5-1 | NA | CASSPGQGASFEQFF | TGCGCCAGCAGCCCCGGACAGGGGGCGAGCTTTGAGCAGTTCTTC
NA | TRBJ1-1 | TRBV29-1 | many | CSVVEGTDTEAFF | TGCAGCGTTGTGGAGGGTACGGACACTGAAGCTTTCTTT
NA | TRBJ1-5 | TRBV14 | few | CASSQEGFNQPQHF | TGTGCCAGCAGCCAAGAGGGGTTCAATCAGCCCCAGCATTTT
TRBD1 | TRBJ2-1 | TRBV6-5 | NA | CASSYSDRDYNEQFF | TGTGCCAGCAGTTACTCGGACAGGGACTACAATGAGCAGTTCTTC
NA | TRBJ2-1 | TRBV11-2 | NA | CASSLVGVMSEQFF | TGTGCCAGCAGCTTAGTTGGGGTAATGAGTGAGCAGTTCTTC
NA | TRBJ1-4 | TRBV5-1 | many | CASSWTSTNEKLFF | TGCGCCAGCAGCTGGACCTCAACTAATGAAAAACTGTTTTTT
NA | TRBJ1-4 | TRBV3-1 | NA | CASSQDWQDDEKLFF | TGTGCCAGCAGCCAAGATTGGCAGGACGATGAAAAACTGTTTTTT
NA | TRBJ2-1 | TRBV5-1 | NA | CASSLIGGSYNEQFF | TGCGCCAGCAGCTTGATCGGGGGCTCCTACAATGAGCAGTTCTTC
TRBD1 | TRBJ2-1 | TRBV20-1 | many | CSAGDGTGGRYEQFF | TGCAGTGCTGGGGATGGGACAGGGGGCCGGTATGAGCAGTTCTTC
NA | TRBJ2-3 | TRBV27 | many | CASSLSAPTDTQYF | TGTGCCAGCAGTTTATCCGCGCCTACAGATACGCAGTATTTT